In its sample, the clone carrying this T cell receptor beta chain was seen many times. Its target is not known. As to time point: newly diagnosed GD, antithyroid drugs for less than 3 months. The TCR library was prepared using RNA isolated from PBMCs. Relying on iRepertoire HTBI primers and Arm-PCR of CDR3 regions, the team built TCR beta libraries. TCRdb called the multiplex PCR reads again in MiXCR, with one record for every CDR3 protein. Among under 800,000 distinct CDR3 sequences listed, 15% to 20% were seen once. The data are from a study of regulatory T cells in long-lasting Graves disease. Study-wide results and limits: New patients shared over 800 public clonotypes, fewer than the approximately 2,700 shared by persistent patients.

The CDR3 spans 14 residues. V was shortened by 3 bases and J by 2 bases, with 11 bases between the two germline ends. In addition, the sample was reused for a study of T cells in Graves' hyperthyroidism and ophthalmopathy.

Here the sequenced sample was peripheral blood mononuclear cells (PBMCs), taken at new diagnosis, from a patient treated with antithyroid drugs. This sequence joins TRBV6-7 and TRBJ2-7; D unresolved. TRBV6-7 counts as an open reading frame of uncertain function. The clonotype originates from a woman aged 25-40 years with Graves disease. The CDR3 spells CASSYSGPAYEQYF. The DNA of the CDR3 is TGTGCCAGCAGTTATAGTGGCCCAGCCTACGAGCAGTACTTC.